This T cell receptor (beta chain) came from a study of siplizumab effects on memory and regulatory T cells. Sequencing was performed with immunoSEQ multiplex PCR; in TCRdb, only in-frame clones are kept and a portion is missing. The table has 95,000 to 100,000 clones, approximately 91% seen once; the top ten hold approximately 12%. Comments on this clone: No antigen is known for it.

Study-wide results and limits: Sequences below about 10^-5 frequency were poorly captured, limiting mapping of alloreactive clones. Phenotypic classification as naive or memory proved unattainable for roughly 80-96% of proliferating CD4+ or CD8+ clones. Under siplizumab, an average roughly 63% of mappable alloreactive CD4+ clones were Treg-derived, compared with 26.9% in controls.

CDR3 length: 17 amino acids. Germline V CDR1 and CDR2: KGHSH, LQKENI. J was trimmed by 0 bases and V by 3 bases; bases with no gene match: 8. The chain joins TRBV18 to TRBJ2-3; 8 bases are a match to TRBD2. This clonotype was sampled from a human donor in good health. Sequencing was carried out using non-Treg CD4+ T cells sorted from blood. The CDR3 nucleotides are TGTGCCAGCTCACCGAAACTAGCGGCTTCCAGCACAGATACGCAGTATTTT. Its translation: CASSPKLAASSTDTQYF.